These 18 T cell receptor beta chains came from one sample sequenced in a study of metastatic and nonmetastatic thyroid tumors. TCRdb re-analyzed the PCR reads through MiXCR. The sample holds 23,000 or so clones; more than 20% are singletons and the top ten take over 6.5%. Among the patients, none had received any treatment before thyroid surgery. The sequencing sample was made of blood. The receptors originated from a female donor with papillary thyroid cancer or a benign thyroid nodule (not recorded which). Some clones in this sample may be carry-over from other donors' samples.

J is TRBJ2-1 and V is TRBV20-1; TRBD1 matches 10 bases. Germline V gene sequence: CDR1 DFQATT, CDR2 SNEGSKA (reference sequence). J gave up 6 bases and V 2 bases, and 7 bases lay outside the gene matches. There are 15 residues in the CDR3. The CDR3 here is CSARSDRDRGNEQFF. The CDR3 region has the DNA TGCAGTGCTAGATCCGACCGGGACAGGGGCAATGAGCAGTTCTTC.

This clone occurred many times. The CDR3 nucleotides read TGCGCCAGCAGCCCCGCTAGCGGGGGGGGTGAGACCCAGTACTTC. This translates into CASSPASGGGETQYF. The rearrangement joins TRBV10-2 to TRBJ2-5; 12 positions match TRBD2. CDR3 size: 15 residues. With 6 bases clipped from V and 5 bases from J, the junction kept 7 bases outside the gene matches. Germline V gives CDR1 WSHSY, CDR2 SAAADI.

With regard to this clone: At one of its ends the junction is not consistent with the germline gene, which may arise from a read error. The CDR3 DNA is TGCGCCAGCAGTCGGTCTCCTCGTGGCACCGGTGAGCTGTTTTTT. Encoded protein: CASSRSPRGTGELFF. This chain connects TRBV10-2 to TRBJ2-2, with unresolved D. The CDR3 consists of 15 residues. Looked up from germline, CDR1 is WSHSY and CDR2 is SAAADI.

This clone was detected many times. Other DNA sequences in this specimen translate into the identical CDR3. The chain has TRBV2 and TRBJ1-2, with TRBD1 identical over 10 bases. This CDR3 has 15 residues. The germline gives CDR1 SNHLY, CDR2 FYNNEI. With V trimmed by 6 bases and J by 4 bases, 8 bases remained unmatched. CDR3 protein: CASSESGTGAYGYTF. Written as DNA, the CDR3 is TGTGCCAGCAGCGAGTCCGGGACAGGGGCCTATGGCTACACCTTC.

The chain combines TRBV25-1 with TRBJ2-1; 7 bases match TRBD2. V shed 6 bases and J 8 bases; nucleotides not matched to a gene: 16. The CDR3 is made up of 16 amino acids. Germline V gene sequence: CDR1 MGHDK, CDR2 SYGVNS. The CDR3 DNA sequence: TGTGCCAGCAGCTCCCCTTCGGGCGGGAGATTTGATGAGCAGTTCTTC. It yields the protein CASSSPSGGRFDEQFF.

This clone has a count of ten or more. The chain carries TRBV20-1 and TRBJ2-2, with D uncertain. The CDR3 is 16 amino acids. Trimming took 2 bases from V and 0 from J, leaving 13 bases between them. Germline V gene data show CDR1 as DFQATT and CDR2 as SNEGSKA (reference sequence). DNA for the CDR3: TGCAGTGCTAGATCCTTCGACAACGCGAACACCGGGGAGCTGTTTTTT. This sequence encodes CSARSFDNANTGELFF.

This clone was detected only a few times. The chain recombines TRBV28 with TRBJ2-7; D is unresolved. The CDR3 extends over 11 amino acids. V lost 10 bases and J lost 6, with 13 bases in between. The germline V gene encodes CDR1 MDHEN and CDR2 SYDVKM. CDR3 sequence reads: CAISLDAEQYF. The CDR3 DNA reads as TGTGCCATCTCCTTGGATGCCGAGCAGTACTTC.

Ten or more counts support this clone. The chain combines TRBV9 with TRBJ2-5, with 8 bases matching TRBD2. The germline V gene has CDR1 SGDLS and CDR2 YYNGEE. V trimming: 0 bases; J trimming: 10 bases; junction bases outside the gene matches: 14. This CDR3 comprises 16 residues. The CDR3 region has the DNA TGTGCCAGCAGCGTAGCTTCGACAGGACCCGGGGGGGACCAGTACTTC. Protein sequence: CASSVASTGPGGDQYF.

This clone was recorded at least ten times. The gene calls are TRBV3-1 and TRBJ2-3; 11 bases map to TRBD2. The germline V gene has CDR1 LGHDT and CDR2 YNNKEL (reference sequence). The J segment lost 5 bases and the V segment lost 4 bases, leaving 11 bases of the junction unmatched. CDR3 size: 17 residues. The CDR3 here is CASSLSGRAFKGDTQYF. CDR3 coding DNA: TGTGCCAGCAGCCTTAGCGGGAGGGCCTTCAAGGGAGATACGCAGTATTTT.

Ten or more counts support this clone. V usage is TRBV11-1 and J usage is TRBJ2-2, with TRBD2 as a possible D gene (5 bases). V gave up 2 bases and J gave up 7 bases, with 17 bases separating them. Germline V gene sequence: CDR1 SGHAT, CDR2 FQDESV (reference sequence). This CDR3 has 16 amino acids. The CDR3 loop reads CASSLRPPGTGGELFF. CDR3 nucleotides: TGTGCCAGCAGCTTACGACCGCCGGGAACTGGCGGGGAGCTGTTTTTT.

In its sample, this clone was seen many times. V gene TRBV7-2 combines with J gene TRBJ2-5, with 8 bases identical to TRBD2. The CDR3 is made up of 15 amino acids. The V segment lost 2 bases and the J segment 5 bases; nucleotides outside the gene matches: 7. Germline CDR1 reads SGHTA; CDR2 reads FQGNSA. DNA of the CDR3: TGTGCCAGCAGCTTATCAATCACGGGGGGGGAGACCCAGTACTTC. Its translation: CASSLSITGGETQYF.

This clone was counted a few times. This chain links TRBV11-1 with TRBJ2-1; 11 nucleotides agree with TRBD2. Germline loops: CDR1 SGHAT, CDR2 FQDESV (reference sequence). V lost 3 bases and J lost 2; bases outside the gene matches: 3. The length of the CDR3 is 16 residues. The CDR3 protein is CASSLTSGETYNEQFF. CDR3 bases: TGTGCCAGCAGCTTGACTAGCGGGGAAACCTACAATGAGCAGTTCTTC.

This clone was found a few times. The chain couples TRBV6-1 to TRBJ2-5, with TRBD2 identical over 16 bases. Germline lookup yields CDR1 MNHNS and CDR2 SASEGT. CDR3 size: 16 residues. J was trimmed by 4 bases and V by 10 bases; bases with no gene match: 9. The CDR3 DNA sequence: TGTGCCACCGGGACTAGCGGGAGGGTAGGGCGAGAGACCCAGTACTTC. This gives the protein CATGTSGRVGRETQYF.

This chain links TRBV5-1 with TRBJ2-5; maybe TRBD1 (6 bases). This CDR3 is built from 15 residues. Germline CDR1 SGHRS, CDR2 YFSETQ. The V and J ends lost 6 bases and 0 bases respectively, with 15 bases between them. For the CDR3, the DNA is TGCGCCAGCATCGGCTTCCGGGACAACCAAGAGACCCAGTACTTC. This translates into CASIGFRDNQETQYF.

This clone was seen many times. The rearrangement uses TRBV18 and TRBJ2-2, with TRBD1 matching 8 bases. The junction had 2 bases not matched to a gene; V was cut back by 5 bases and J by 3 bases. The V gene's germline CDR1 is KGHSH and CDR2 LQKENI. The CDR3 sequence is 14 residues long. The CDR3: CASSMGQDTGELFF. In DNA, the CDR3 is TGTGCCAGCTCAATGGGACAGGACACCGGGGAGCTGTTTTTT.

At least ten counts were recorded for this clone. This chain's CDR3 is CATSRDGTGRNEKLFF. The CDR3 DNA follows: TGTGCCACCAGCAGAGATGGGACGGGGAGGAATGAAAAACTGTTTTTT. This chain uses TRBV15 with TRBJ1-4; a weak D match, TRBD1 (5 bases). CDR3 length: 16 residues. V shed 0 bases and J shed 5 bases, with 13 bases lying between them. Germline CDR1 LNHNV, CDR2 YYDKDF (reference sequence). Full variable domain (rest looked up from reference TRBV15 and TRBJ1-4): DAMVIQNPRYQVTQFGKPVTLSCSQTLNHNVMYWYQQKSSQAPKLLFHYYDKDFNNEADTPDNFQSRRPNTSFCFLDIRSPGLGDTAMYLCATSRDGTGRNEKLFFGSGTQLSVL.

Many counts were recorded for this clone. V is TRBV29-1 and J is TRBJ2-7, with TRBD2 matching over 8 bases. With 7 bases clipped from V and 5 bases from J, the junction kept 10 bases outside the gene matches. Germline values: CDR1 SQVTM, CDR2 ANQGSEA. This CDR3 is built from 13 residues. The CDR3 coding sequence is TGCAGCGACAGCCGGGGGGGTGAACACGAGCAGTACTTC. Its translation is CSDSRGGEHEQYF.

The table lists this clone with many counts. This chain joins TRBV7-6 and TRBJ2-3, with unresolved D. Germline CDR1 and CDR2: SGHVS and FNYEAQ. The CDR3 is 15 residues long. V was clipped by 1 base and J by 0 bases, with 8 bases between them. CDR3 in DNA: TGTGCCAGCAGCTTAGTAGGTGGGAGCACAGATACGCAGTATTTT. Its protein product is CASSLVGGSTDTQYF.